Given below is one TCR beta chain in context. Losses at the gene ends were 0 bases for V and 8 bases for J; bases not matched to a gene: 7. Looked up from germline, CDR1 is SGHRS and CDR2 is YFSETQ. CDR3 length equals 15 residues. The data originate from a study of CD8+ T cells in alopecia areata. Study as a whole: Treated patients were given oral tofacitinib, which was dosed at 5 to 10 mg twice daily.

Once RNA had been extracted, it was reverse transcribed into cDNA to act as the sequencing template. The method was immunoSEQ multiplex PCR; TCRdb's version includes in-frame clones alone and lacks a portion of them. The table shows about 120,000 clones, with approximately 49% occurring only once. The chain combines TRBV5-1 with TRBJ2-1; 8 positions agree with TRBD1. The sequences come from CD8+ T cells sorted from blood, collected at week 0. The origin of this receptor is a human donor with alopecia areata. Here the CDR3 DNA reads TGCGCCAGCAGCTTGGGACAGGGGATGGCCGATGAGCAGTTCTTC. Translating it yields CASSLGQGMADEQFF.